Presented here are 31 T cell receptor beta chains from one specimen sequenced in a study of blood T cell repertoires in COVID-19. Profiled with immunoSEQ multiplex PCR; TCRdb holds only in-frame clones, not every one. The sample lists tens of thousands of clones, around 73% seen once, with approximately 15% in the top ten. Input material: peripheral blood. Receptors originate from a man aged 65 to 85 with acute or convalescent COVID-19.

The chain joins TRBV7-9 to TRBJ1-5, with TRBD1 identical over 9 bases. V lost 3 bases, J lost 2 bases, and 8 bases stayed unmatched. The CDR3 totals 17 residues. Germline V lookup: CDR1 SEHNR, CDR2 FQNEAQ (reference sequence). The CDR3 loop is CASSFRTGVEGNQPQHF. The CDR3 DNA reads TGTGCCAGCAGCTTCCGGACAGGGGTCGAAGGCAATCAGCCCCAGCATTTT.

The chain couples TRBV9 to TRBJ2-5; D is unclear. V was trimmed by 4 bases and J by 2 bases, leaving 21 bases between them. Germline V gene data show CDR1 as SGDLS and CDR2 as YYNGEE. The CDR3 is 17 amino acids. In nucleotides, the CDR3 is TGTGCCAGCAGCAGAATCCCAGGCCCCCCGTATCAAGAGACCCAGTACTTC. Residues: CASSRIPGPPYQETQYF.

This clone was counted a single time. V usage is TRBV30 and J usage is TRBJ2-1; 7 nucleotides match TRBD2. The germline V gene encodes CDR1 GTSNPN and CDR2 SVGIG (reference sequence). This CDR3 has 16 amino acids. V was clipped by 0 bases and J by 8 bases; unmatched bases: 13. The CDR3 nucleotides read TGTGCCTGGAGTGTTAGTGGACTAGTCGTCACTGATGAGCAGTTCTTC. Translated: CAWSVSGLVVTDEQFF.

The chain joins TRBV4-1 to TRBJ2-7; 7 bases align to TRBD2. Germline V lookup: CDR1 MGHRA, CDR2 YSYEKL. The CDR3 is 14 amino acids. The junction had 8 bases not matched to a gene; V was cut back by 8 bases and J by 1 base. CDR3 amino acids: CASREVGGSYEQYF. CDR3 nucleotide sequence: TGCGCCAGCCGGGAGGTGGGAGGATCCTACGAGCAGTACTTC.

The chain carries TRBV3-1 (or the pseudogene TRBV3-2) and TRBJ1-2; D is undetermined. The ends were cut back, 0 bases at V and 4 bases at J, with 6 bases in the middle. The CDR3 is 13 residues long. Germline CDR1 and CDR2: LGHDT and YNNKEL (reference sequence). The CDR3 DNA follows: TGTGCCAGCAGCCAAGATAGCGGCTATGGCTACACCTTC. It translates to CASSQDSGYGYTF.

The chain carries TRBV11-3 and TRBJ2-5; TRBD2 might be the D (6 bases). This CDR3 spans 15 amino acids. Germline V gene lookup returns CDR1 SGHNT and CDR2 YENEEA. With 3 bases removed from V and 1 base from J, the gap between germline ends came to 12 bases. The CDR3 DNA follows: TGTGCCAGCAGCTTCGGTAGCGGCACCCAAGAGACCCAGTACTTC. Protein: CASSFGSGTQETQYF.

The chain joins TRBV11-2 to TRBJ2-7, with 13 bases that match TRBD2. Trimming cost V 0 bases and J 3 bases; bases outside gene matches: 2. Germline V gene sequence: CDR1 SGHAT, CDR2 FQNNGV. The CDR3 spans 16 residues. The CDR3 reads CASSLEGLAGYYEQYF. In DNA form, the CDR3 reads TGTGCCAGCAGCTTAGAGGGACTAGCGGGATACTACGAGCAGTACTTC.

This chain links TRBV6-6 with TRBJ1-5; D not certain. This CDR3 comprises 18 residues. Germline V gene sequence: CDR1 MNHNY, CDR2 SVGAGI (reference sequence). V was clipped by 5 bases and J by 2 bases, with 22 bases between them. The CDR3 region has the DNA TGTGCCAGCAGTCCCACCGGGAGAGGGATAATGGGCAATCAGCCCCAGCATTTT. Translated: CASSPTGRGIMGNQPQHF.

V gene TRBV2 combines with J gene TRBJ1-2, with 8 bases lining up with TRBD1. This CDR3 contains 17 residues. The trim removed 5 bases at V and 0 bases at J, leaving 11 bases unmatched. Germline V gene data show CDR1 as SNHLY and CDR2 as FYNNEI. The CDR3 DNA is TGTGCCAGCAGTTCACAGGGGGGAAGGGGATCTAACTATGGCTACACCTTC. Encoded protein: CASSSQGGRGSNYGYTF.

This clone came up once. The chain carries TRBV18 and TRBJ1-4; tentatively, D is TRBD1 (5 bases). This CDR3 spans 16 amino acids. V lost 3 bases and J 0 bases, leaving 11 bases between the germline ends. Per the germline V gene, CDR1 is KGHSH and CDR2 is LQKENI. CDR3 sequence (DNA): TGTGCCAGCTCACCCCAGGGCCAGACAACTAATGAAAAACTGTTTTTT. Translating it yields CASSPQGQTTNEKLFF.

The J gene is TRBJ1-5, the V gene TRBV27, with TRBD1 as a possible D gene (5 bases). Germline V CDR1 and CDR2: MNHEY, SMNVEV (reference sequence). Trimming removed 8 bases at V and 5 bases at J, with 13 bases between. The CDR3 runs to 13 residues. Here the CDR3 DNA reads TGTGCCAGCGCTATCAGGGATGATCAGCCCCAGCATTTT. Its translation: CASAIRDDQPQHF.

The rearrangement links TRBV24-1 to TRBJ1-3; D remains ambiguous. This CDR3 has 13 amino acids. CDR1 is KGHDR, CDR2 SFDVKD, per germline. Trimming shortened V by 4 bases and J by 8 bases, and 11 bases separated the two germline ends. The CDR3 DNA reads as TGTGCCACCAGTGACCCCTACGAGGACACCATATATTTT. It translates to CATSDPYEDTIYF.

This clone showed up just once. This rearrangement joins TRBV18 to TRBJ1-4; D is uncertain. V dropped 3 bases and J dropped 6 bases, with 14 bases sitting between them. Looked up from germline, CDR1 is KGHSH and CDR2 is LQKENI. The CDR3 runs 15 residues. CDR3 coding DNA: TGTGCCAGCTCACCGGGCCAACGTAACCATGAAAAACTGTTTTTT. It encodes CASSPGQRNHEKLFF.

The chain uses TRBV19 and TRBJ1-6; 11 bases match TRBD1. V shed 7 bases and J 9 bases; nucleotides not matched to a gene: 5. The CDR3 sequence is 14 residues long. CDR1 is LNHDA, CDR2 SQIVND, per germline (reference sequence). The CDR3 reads CASTEDRGRSPLHF. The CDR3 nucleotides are TGTGCCAGTACCGAGGACAGGGGGCGTTCACCCCTCCACTTT.

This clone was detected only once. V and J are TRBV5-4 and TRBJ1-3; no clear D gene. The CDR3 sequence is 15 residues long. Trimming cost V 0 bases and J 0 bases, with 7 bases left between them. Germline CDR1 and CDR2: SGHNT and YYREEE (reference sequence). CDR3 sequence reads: CASSLAGVSGNTIYF. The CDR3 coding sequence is TGTGCCAGCAGCTTGGCCGGGGTCTCTGGAAACACCATATATTTT.

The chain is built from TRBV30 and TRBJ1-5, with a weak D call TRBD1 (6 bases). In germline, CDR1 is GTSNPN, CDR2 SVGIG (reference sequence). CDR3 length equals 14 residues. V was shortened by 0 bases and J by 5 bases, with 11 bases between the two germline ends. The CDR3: CAWSVGQGHQPQHF. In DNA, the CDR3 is TGTGCCTGGAGTGTGGGGCAGGGGCATCAGCCCCAGCATTTT. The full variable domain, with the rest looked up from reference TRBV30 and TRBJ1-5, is SQTIHQWPATLVQPVGSPLSLECTVEGTSNPNLYWYRQAAGRGLQLLFYSVGIGQISSEVPQNLSASRPQDRQFILSSKKLLLSDSGFYLCAWSVGQGHQPQHFGDGTRLSIL.

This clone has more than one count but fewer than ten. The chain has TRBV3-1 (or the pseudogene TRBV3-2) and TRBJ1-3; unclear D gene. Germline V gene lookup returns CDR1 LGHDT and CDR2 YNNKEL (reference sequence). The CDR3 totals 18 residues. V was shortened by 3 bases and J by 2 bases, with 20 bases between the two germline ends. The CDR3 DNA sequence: TGTGCCAGCAGCCACAGAATTTTTCTTTATCTTCCTGGAAACACCATATATTTT. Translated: CASSHRIFLYLPGNTIYF.

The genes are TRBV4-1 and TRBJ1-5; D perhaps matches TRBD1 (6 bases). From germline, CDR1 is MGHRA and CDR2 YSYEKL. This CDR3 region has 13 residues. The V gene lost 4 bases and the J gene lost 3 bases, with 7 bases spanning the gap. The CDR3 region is CASSRQDNQPQHF. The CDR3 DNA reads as TGCGCCAGCAGCCGACAGGACAATCAGCCCCAGCATTTT.

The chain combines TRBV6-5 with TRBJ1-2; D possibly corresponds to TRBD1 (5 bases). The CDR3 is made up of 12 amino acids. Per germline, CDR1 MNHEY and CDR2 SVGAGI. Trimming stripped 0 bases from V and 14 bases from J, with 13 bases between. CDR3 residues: CASSYSTARGTF. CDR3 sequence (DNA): TGTGCCAGCAGTTACTCGACTGCACGGGGGACCTTC.

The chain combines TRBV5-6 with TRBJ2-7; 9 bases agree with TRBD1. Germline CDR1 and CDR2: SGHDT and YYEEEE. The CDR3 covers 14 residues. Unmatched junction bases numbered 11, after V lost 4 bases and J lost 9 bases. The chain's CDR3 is CASSKGQGRAGQYF. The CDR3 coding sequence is TGTGCCAGCAGCAAGGGACAGGGACGGGCCGGGCAGTACTTC.

The CDR3 here is CASSFDKITQHF. CDR3 nucleotide sequence: TGTGCCAGCAGCTTCGACAAGATTACCCAGCATTTT. This chain joins TRBV7-2 and TRBJ1-5; D gene ambiguous. Germline V gene data show CDR1 as SGHTA and CDR2 as FQGNSA. Between the trimmed V and J ends, which lost 3 bases and 11 bases, there was a span of 11 bases. This CDR3 spans 12 amino acids.

This CDR3 is CASSLASAVGAGELFF. The CDR3, as DNA: TGCGCCAGCAGCCTAGCGTCAGCAGTGGGGGCCGGGGAGCTGTTTTTT. The rearrangement links TRBV5-1 to TRBJ2-2; D might be TRBD2 (6 bases). The V and J ends lost 4 bases and 6 bases respectively, with 19 bases between them. The CDR3 has 16 residues. Germline loops: CDR1 SGHRS, CDR2 YFSETQ.

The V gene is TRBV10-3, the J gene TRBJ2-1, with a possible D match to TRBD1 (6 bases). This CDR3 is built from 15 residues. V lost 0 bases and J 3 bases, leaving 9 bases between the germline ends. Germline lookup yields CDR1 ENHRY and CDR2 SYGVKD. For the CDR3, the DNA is TGTGCCATCAGTGAGTCTGGGACAAACTACAATGAGCAGTTCTTC. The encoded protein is CAISESGTNYNEQFF.

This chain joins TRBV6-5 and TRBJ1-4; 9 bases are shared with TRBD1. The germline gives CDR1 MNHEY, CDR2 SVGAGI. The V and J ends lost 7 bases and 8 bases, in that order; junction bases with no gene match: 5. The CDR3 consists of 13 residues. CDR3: CASKRDRVEKLFF. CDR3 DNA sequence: TGTGCCAGCAAAAGGGACAGGGTAGAAAAACTGTTTTTT.

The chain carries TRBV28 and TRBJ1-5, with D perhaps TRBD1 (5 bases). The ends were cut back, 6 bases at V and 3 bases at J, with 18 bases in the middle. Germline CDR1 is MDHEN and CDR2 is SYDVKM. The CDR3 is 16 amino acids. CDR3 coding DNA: TGTGCCAGCAGCACCCAACGTCAGGGTTTCAATCAGCCCCAGCATTTT. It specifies CASSTQRQGFNQPQHF.

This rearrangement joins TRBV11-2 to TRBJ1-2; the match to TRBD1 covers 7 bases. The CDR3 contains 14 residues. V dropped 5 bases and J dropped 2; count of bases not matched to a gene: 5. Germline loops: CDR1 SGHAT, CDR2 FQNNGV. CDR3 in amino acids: CASSVSTGNYGYTF. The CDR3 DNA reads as TGTGCCAGCAGCGTATCGACAGGGAACTATGGCTACACCTTC.

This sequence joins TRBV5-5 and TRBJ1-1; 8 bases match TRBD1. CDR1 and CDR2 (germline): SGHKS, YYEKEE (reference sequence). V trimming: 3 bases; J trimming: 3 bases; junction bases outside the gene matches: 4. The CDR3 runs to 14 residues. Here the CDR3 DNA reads TGTGCCAGCAGCTCAGGGGGCTTGGACACTGAAGCTTTCTTT. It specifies CASSSGGLDTEAFF.

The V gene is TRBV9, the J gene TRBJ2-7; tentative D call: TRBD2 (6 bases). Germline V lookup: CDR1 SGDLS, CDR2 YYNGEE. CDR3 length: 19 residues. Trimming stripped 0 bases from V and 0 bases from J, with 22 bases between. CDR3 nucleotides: TGTGCCAGCAGCGTAGGGATCGGATGGGGACTCCAAAGCTCCTACGAGCAGTACTTC. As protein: CASSVGIGWGLQSSYEQYF.

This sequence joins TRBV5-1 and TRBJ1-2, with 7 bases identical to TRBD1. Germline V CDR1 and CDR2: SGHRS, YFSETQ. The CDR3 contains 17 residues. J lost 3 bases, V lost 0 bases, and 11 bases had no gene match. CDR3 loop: CASSLEGTGDFHYGYTF. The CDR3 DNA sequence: TGCGCCAGCAGCTTGGAGGGCACAGGGGATTTTCACTATGGCTACACCTTC.

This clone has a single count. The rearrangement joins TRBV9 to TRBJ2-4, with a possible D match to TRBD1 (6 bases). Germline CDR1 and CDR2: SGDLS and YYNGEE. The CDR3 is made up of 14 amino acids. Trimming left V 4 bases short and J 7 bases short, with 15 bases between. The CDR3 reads CASSPAGDVNIQYF. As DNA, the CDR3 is TGTGCCAGCAGCCCGGCAGGGGATGTGAACATTCAGTACTTC. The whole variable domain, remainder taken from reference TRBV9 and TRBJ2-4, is DSGVTQTPKHLITATGQRVTLRCSPRSGDLSVYWYQQSLDQGLQFLIQYYNGEERAKGNILERFSAQQFPDLHSELNLSSLELGDSALYFCASSPAGDVNIQYFGAGTRLSVL.

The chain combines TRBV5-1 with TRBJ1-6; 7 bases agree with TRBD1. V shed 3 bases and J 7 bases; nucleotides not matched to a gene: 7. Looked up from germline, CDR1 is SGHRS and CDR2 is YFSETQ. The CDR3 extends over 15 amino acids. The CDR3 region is CASSSAGGTNSPLHF. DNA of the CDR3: TGCGCCAGCAGCTCGGCAGGGGGAACAAATTCACCCCTCCACTTT.